The 27 T cell receptor beta chains below were found in one sample sequenced in a study of shared clonotypes between healthy human individuals. Naive-designated CD8 cells lacked CD45RO, were positively enriched for CCR7, and omitted terminally differentiated effector memory CD45RA+ cells. Repertoires were generated with immunoSEQ multiplex PCR, while TCRdb's copy carries only in-frame clones and drops some. This table has hundreds of thousands of clones, roughly 98% appearing once. Sequencing input: naive CD8+ T cells sorted from blood. These receptor sequences come from a man aged 25-45 years in good health.

CDR3 loop: CASSFSPVSYEQYF. The CDR3 coding sequence is TGTGCCAGCAGTTTTAGTCCGGTATCCTACGAGCAGTACTTC. The V gene is TRBV27, the J gene TRBJ2-7, with D hard to call. The CDR3 is 14 amino acids. Trimming took off 3 bases at V and 1 base at J, with 10 bases between the two ends. The germline V gene encodes CDR1 MNHEY and CDR2 SMNVEV (reference sequence).

The chain carries TRBV2 and TRBJ2-7, with D hard to call. Trimming took 8 bases from V and 3 from J, leaving 8 bases between them. There are 11 residues in the CDR3. From germline, CDR1 is SNHLY and CDR2 FYNNEI. CDR3 nucleotide sequence: TGTGCCAGCGAAAGGAGCTACGAGCAGTACTTC. Amino acids: CASERSYEQYF.

The V gene is TRBV10-3, the J gene TRBJ2-3; D gene uncertain. CDR3 size: 15 residues. The germline CDR1 and CDR2 sequences are ENHRY and SYGVKD. The V and J ends lost 5 bases and 2 bases respectively, with 14 bases between them. As DNA, the CDR3 is TGTGCCATCAGTCCCTCACACATCAACACAGATACGCAGTATTTT. Its translation: CAISPSHINTDTQYF.

The gene calls are TRBV7-9 and TRBJ2-7, with TRBD2 matching over 13 bases. This CDR3 is built from 17 residues. V was pared by 1 base and J by 0 bases, with 3 bases of the junction left unmatched. Looked up from germline, CDR1 is SEHNR and CDR2 is FQNEAQ (reference sequence). CDR3 bases: TGTGCCAGCAGCTTAGAACTAGCGGGAGGGATCTCCTACGAGCAGTACTTC. Translation: CASSLELAGGISYEQYF.

The chain couples TRBV10-2 to TRBJ2-7; 9 positions agree with TRBD2. This CDR3 comprises 13 residues. Trimming removed 7 bases from V and 6 bases from J; junction bases left unmatched: 7. In germline, CDR1 is WSHSY, CDR2 SAAADI. CDR3 DNA: TGCGCCAGCATCGCTAGCGGGATTTCCGAGCAGTACTTC. It yields the protein CASIASGISEQYF.

The V gene is TRBV29-1, the J gene TRBJ2-7; 11 bases are a match to TRBD2. There are 17 residues in the CDR3. Germline V lookup: CDR1 SQVTM, CDR2 ANQGSEA. Trimming cost V 6 bases and J 1 base; bases outside gene matches: 14. CDR3 region: CSVFGYLAGGASYEQYF. In DNA, the CDR3 is TGCAGCGTATTCGGCTACCTAGCGGGAGGAGCGTCCTACGAGCAGTACTTC.

V usage is TRBV6-5 and J usage is TRBJ2-5; D perhaps matches TRBD2 (5 bases). V was shortened by 0 bases and J by 5 bases, with 13 bases between the two germline ends. Germline CDR1 reads MNHEY; CDR2 reads SVGAGI. The CDR3 totals 15 residues. The CDR3 DNA reads TGTGCCAGCAGTTACTCTACGGGGTCGGCGGAGACCCAGTACTTC. It codes for CASSYSTGSAETQYF.

V usage is TRBV5-4 and J usage is TRBJ2-7, with 9 nucleotides matching TRBD2. Trimming took 1 base from V and 7 from J; bases not matched to a gene: 6. The CDR3 covers 14 residues. CDR1 is SGHNT and CDR2 is YYREEE in the germline V gene (reference sequence). As DNA, the CDR3 is TGTGCCAGCAGCTTGATGACTAGCGGATGGGAGCAGTACTTC. This encodes CASSLMTSGWEQYF.

The CDR3 spells CASSLSGTSVYEQYF. Written as DNA, the CDR3 is TGTGCCAGCAGTTTATCCGGGACTAGCGTCTACGAGCAGTACTTC. V is TRBV27 and J is TRBJ2-7; TRBD2 matches 10 bases. The V gene's germline CDR1 is MNHEY and CDR2 SMNVEV (reference sequence). The CDR3 sequence is 15 residues long. The V and J ends lost 0 bases and 3 bases, in that order; junction bases with no gene match: 2.

V gene TRBV27 combines with J gene TRBJ1-3; D gene ambiguous. This CDR3 spans 11 amino acids. The V end was cut by 6 bases, the J end by 3 bases, with 3 bases between. Germline CDR1 is MNHEY and CDR2 is SMNVEV (reference sequence). This chain's CDR3 is CASRDGNTIYF. For the CDR3, the DNA is TGTGCCAGCAGGGATGGAAACACCATATATTTT.

The chain uses TRBV4-3 and TRBJ2-7; 10 bases fit TRBD2. The CDR3 is 14 amino acids. Per germline, CDR1 LGHNA and CDR2 YSLEER. Trimming removed 8 bases from V and 1 base from J; junction bases left unmatched: 5. The CDR3 DNA reads TGCGCCAGCCTGAAGCGGGAGGGTTCCTACGAGCAGTACTTC. This translates into CASLKREGSYEQYF.

The V gene is TRBV7-9, the J gene TRBJ1-5; 9 nucleotides match TRBD1. Per the germline V gene, CDR1 is SEHNR and CDR2 is FQNEAQ (reference sequence). The CDR3 is made up of 16 amino acids. The V gene end was trimmed by 4 bases and the J gene end by 3 bases; junction bases not matched to a gene: 7. CDR3 DNA: TGTGCCAGCAGCTCCTCCGGGACAGGGAACAATCAGCCCCAGCATTTT. The encoded protein is CASSSSGTGNNQPQHF.

This clone was picked up one time. V and J are TRBV15 and TRBJ2-3, with unresolved D. CDR3 length equals 14 residues. Germline V gives CDR1 LNHNV, CDR2 YYDKDF (reference sequence). The V gene lost 0 bases and the J gene lost 5 bases, with 9 bases spanning the gap. CDR3 sequence: CATSRDLGQDTQYF. CDR3 in DNA: TGTGCCACCAGCAGAGATCTGGGTCAAGATACGCAGTATTTT.

The V call is TRBV5-1, the J call TRBJ2-1; the D gene is possibly TRBD2 (6 bases). The CDR3 spans 14 residues. Germline CDR1 reads SGHRS; CDR2 reads YFSETQ. Trimming shortened V by 3 bases and J by 5 bases, and 12 bases separated the two germline ends. CDR3 DNA: TGCGCCAGCAGCTCTCGGGAGTGGGACAATGAGCAGTTCTTC. It specifies CASSSREWDNEQFF.

The V and J genes are TRBV6-5 and TRBJ2-1; D is possibly TRBD2 (6 bases). Looked up from germline, CDR1 is MNHEY and CDR2 is SVGAGI. V was shortened by 5 bases and J by 4 bases, with 15 bases between the two germline ends. The CDR3 spans 15 residues. The CDR3 loop is CASSITTGAYNEQFF. DNA for the CDR3: TGTGCCAGCAGTATTACAACGGGAGCTTACAATGAGCAGTTCTTC.

The V gene is TRBV5-1, the J gene TRBJ2-1; 10 bases are shared with TRBD2. CDR1 is SGHRS, CDR2 YFSETQ, per germline. The junction had 13 bases not matched to a gene; V was cut back by 0 bases and J by 7 bases. This CDR3 is 18 amino acids long. The CDR3 region has the DNA TGCGCCAGCAGCTTGGGGGGCTTAGCGGGAGGCCCGGGGAATGAGCAGTTCTTC. It specifies CASSLGGLAGGPGNEQFF.

As for this clone: Other DNA sequences within the sample encode an identical CDR3. The rearrangement joins TRBV10-2 to TRBJ2-5, with D unresolved. This CDR3 has 11 amino acids. Trimming left V 2 bases short and J 5 bases short, with 3 bases between. CDR1 is WSHSY, CDR2 SAAADI, per germline. The DNA of the CDR3 is TGCGCCAGCAGTGAGCGGGAGACCCAGTACTTC. This encodes CASSERETQYF.

The V call is TRBV9, the J call TRBJ2-6; D ambiguous. With 7 bases removed from V and 1 base from J, the gap between germline ends came to 3 bases. The CDR3 runs to 12 residues. Germline CDR1 and CDR2: SGDLS and YYNGEE. The CDR3 spells CASLSGANVLTF. The CDR3 DNA follows: TGTGCCAGCCTTTCTGGGGCCAACGTCCTGACTTTC.

This chain links TRBV2 with TRBJ2-7; D remains ambiguous. The CDR3 is 16 amino acids. Germline lookup yields CDR1 SNHLY and CDR2 FYNNEI. Trimming removed 9 bases at V and 1 base at J, with 22 bases between. The CDR3 region has the DNA TGTGCCAGAAGAGAGAAAGGGAATGGTCAGTCCTACGAGCAGTACTTC. Translation gives CARREKGNGQSYEQYF.

In DNA, the CDR3 is TGTGCCAGCAGTGAAAGTCCGTACAGGGCGAATGAAAAACTGTTTTTT. Amino acid sequence: CASSESPYRANEKLFF. The chain carries TRBV6-1 and TRBJ1-4; tentative D call: TRBD1 (6 bases). The ends were cut back, 2 bases at V and 5 bases at J, with 15 bases in the middle. The CDR3 is 16 residues long. CDR1 and CDR2 (germline): MNHNS, SASEGT.

This clone was seen once. The chain combines TRBV7-9 with TRBJ1-2, with 8 positions matching TRBD1. After removal of 0 bases from V and 3 bases from J, the junction contained 9 bases not matched to a gene. The CDR3 extends over 17 amino acids. The germline V gene encodes CDR1 SEHNR and CDR2 FQNEAQ (reference sequence). The chain's CDR3 is CASSLAGTGLRDYGYTF. DNA for the CDR3: TGTGCCAGCAGCTTAGCCGGGACAGGACTTAGGGACTATGGCTACACCTTC.

The CDR3 loop is CASSLLFRDNEQFF. CDR3 coding DNA: TGTGCCAGCAGCTTACTGTTCCGGGACAATGAGCAGTTCTTC. The rearrangement links TRBV11-2 to TRBJ2-1; no definite D call. V was cut by 2 bases and J by 5 bases, with 10 bases left in between. CDR3 size: 14 residues. Germline-derived CDR1 and CDR2 are SGHAT and FQNNGV.

The chain employs TRBV29-1 and TRBJ2-5; D unclear. CDR1 and CDR2 (germline): SQVTM, ANQGSEA. Trimming left V 0 bases short and J 5 bases short, with 7 bases between. The CDR3 is made up of 12 amino acids. The CDR3 DNA is TGCAGCGTTGAAGATCCCCGGGAGACCCAGTACTTC. Translation gives CSVEDPRETQYF.

The chain links TRBV11-2 to TRBJ2-2, with TRBD1 matching over 10 bases. This CDR3 is 18 amino acids long. Trimming at V came to 0 bases and at J to 2 bases, leaving 6 bases not matched to a gene. Germline V gene lookup returns CDR1 SGHAT and CDR2 FQNNGV. In DNA form, the CDR3 reads TGTGCCAGCAGCTTAGAACTGGGACAGGGGCCTAACACCGGGGAGCTGTTTTTT. Amino acids: CASSLELGQGPNTGELFF.

The rearrangement links TRBV27 to TRBJ2-7; 11 bases match TRBD1. Losses at the gene ends were 10 bases for V and 9 bases for J; bases not matched to a gene: 14. CDR1 MNHEY and CDR2 SMNVEV come from the germline V gene (reference sequence). There are 14 residues in the CDR3. The CDR3 loop is CATRGTGGITGQYF. The DNA of the CDR3 is TGTGCCACCAGGGGGACAGGGGGAATCACCGGGCAGTACTTC.

This rearrangement joins TRBV27 to TRBJ2-5; D might be TRBD1 (7 bases). Deletions cut 4 bases from V and 5 bases from J, with 20 bases between. This CDR3 contains 16 residues. CDR1 is MNHEY and CDR2 is SMNVEV in the germline V gene (reference sequence). CDR3 sequence: CASSSQSGTAGETQYF. The DNA of the CDR3 is TGTGCCAGCAGTTCTCAGTCGGGGACAGCGGGCGAGACCCAGTACTTC.

This chain connects TRBV19 to TRBJ1-1, with TRBD1 as a possible D gene (5 bases). V gave up 3 bases and J gave up 8 bases, with 13 bases separating them. The CDR3 covers 13 residues. Germline assignment: CDR1 LNHDA and CDR2 SQIVND (reference sequence). CDR3 loop: CASSMFGAPEAFF. The CDR3 DNA sequence: TGTGCCAGTAGTATGTTCGGGGCCCCGGAAGCTTTCTTT. Supplemented by reference TRBV19 and TRBJ1-1, the full variable domain reads DGGITQSPKYLFRKEGQNVTLSCEQNLNHDAMYWYRQDPGQGLRLIYYSQIVNDFQKGDIAEGYSVSREKKESFPLTVTSAQKNPTAFYLCASSMFGAPEAFFGQGTRLTVV.